The rows below give T cell receptor beta chains drawn from one sample of a study of CD8 T cells in ankylosing spondylitis. One entry per CDR3 protein results from TCRdb running MiXCR on the 5' RACE reads. The sample has a few hundred thousand distinct CDR3 sequences; around 10% are singletons. The sample comprised blood, either unsorted or a sorted T cell fraction (not recorded which). The receptors stem from a male donor with ankylosing spondylitis or in good health (not recorded which). Both conserved end residues are part of each CDR3. The order of the fields is D gene, J gene, V gene, clone size, CDR3 DNA, CDR3 protein. A D gene is named only where the DNA matches it firmly. Some rows mark clone size as missing; the rest say once, few, many or name a class of expanded clone.

TRBD2 | TRBJ2-7 | TRBV12-3/TRBV12-4 | NA | TGTGCCAGCAGTTTCGGCGGGGGGGTCTACGAGCAGTACTTC | CASSFGGGVYEQYF
NA | TRBJ2-2 | TRBV4-1 | few | TGCGCCAGCAGGAGAGGCGCAAACACCGGGGAGCTGTTTTTT | CASRRGANTGELFF
TRBD2 | TRBJ2-3 | TRBV10-3 | NA | TGTGCCATCAGGTTCACTAGCGGCAGCACAGATACGCAGTATTTT | CAIRFTSGSTDTQYF
NA | TRBJ2-5 | TRBV19 | NA | TGTGCCAGTAGTATGACGGGGGAAGGGGAGACCCAGTACTTC | CASSMTGEGETQYF
NA | TRBJ2-7 | TRBV12-3/TRBV12-4 | many | TGTGCCACCCGAGTCGGGGAGGGGGTTAGCGAGCAGTACTTC | CATRVGEGVSEQYF
NA | TRBJ1-1 | TRBV12-3/TRBV12-4 | many | TGTGCCAGCAGTCGAAACACAGGGAGGACTGAAGCTTTCTTT | CASSRNTGRTEAFF
NA | TRBJ2-1 | TRBV5-1 | NA | TGCGCCAGCGGACCGAGGGATGAGCAGTTCTTC | CASGPRDEQFF
NA | TRBJ1-1 | TRBV25-1 | many | TGTGCCAGCAGTGACTTGGGTAAGACGGGGAACACTGAAGCTTTCTTT | CASSDLGKTGNTEAFF
TRBD2 | TRBJ2-1 | TRBV6-1 | many | TGTGCCAGCAGTGAATGGGGACTAGCGGAGGCCTACAATGAGCAGTTCTTC | CASSEWGLAEAYNEQFF
TRBD1 | TRBJ2-1 | TRBV5-1 | many | TGCGCCAGCAGCCTAGGACAGGTTTACAATGAGCAGTTCTTC | CASSLGQVYNEQFF
NA | TRBJ1-1 | TRBV27 | many | TGTGCCAGCAGGGGAGCAGGGAACACTGAAGCTTTCTTT | CASRGAGNTEAFF
TRBD2 | TRBJ2-1 | TRBV5-1 | NA | TGCGTCAGCAGCCGCATTTCCAGTACTAGCGTCTGGTATGAGCAGTTCTTC | CVSSRISSTSVWYEQFF
TRBD1 | TRBJ2-3 | TRBV5-1 | few | TGCGCCAGCAGCTGGGCCGACAGGGCAGATACGCAGTATTTT | CASSWADRADTQYF
NA | TRBJ2-6 | TRBV5-1 | NA | TGCGCCAGCAGCCCCGGGAGCTCTGGGGCCAACGTCCTGACTTTC | CASSPGSSGANVLTF
NA | TRBJ2-1 | TRBV5-1 | many | TGCGCCAGCAGCTTGGAGGGGGTTTGTGTGTTC | CASSLEGVCVF
NA | TRBJ2-6 | TRBV5-1 | NA | TGCGCCAGCAGCTCCCGAAGCGGCTCTGGGGCCAACGTCCTGACTTTC | CASSSRSGSGANVLTF
TRBD1 | TRBJ2-7 | TRBV14 | few | TGTGCCAGCAGCCAAGTTCCAGGGACAGCCTACGAGCAGTACTTC | CASSQVPGTAYEQYF
TRBD2 | TRBJ2-2 | TRBV24-1 | many | TGTGCCACCAGTGACACGGGACTAGCGGATAACACCGGGGAGCTGTTTTTT | CATSDTGLADNTGELFF
NA | TRBJ2-3 | TRBV24-1 | many | TGTGCCACCAGTTCCGCCCGCGACAGGCAACAGTATTTT | CATSSARDRQQYF
NA | TRBJ1-1 | TRBV5-5 | many | TGTGCCAGCAGCTCCAGCACAGGGCTTCTGAACACTGAAGCTTTCTTT | CASSSSTGLLNTEAFF
NA | TRBJ2-3 | TRBV5-1 | NA | TGCGCCAGCAGCTTGCTCTGGGGGTTGAGCACAGATACGCAGTATTTT | CASSLLWGLSTDTQYF
NA | TRBJ1-3 | TRBV25-1 | many | TGTGCCAGCAGTGGTCCGGGAAACACCATATATTTT | CASSGPGNTIYF
TRBD1 | TRBJ2-7 | TRBV5-1 | many | TGCGCCAGCAGCTTTGGGGACAGGGTGGACGAGCAGTACTTC | CASSFGDRVDEQYF
TRBD1 | TRBJ2-2 | TRBV6-1 | NA | TGTGCCAGCAGTAAGACAGGGGCCGGGGAGCTGTTTTTT | CASSKTGAGELFF
NA | TRBJ1-2 | TRBV11-2 | NA | TGTGCCAGCAGCTTTTCAGGGGACTATGGCTACACCTTC | CASSFSGDYGYTF
NA | TRBJ2-2 | TRBV11-2 | few | TGTGCCAGCAGCTCCCCATGGGAGCGTCTAACCGGGGAGCTGTTTTTT | CASSSPWERLTGELFF
NA | TRBJ1-1 | TRBV20-1 | NA | TGCAGTGCTAACGGGTTCGAGGACACTGAAGCTTTCTTT | CSANGFEDTEAFF